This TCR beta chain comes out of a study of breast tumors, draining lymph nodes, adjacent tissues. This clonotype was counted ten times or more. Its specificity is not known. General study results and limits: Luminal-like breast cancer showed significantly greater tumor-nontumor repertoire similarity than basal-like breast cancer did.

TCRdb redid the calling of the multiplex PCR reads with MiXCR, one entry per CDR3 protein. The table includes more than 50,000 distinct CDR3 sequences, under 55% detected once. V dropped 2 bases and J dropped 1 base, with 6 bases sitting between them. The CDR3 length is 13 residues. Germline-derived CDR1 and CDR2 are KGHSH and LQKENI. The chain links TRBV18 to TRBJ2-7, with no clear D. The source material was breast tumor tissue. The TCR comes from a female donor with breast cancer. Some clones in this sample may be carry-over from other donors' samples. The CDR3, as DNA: TGTGCCAGCTCACCAGTGGGTTCCTACGAGCAGTACTTC. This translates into CASSPVGSYEQYF. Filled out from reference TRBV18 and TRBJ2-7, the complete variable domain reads NAGVMQNPRHLVRRRGQEARLRCSPMKGHSHVYWYRQLPEEGLKFMVYLQKENIIDESGMPKERFSAEFPKEGPSILRIQQVVRGDSAAYFCASSPVGSYEQYFGPGTRLTVT.